The 29 T cell receptor beta chains below all came from one sample that was sequenced in a study of blood T cells in healthy people across ages. Using a J-beta primer mix together with a sample-barcoded 5' primer, a second PCR was run for roughly 6 to 11 cycles. From the 5' RACE reads, TCRdb called clonotypes with MiXCR, one entry per CDR3 protein. The table records 550,000 to 600,000 distinct CDR3 sequences, about 26% of them present only once. The sample comprised blood. The source is a woman between 70 and 85 years old in good health.

The chain has TRBV7-2 and TRBJ2-7; possibly TRBD1 for D (5 bases). V gave up 3 bases and J gave up 1 base, with 10 bases separating them. The germline V gene has CDR1 SGHTA and CDR2 FQGNSA. The CDR3 sequence is 14 residues long. CDR3 coding DNA: TGTGCCAGCAGCTTTAGACAGAGATCCTACGAGCAGTACTTC. Translating gives CASSFRQRSYEQYF. Full variable domain (remainder filled in from reference TRBV7-2 and TRBJ2-7): GAGVSQSPSNKVTEKGKDVELRCDPISGHTALYWYRQSLGQGLEFLIYFQGNSAPDKSGLPSDRFSAERTGGSVSTLTIQRTQQEDSAVYLCASSFRQRSYEQYFGPGTRLTVT.

The CDR3: CASSYSGRGFPYGYTF. The CDR3 bases are TGTGCCAGCAGTTACTCGGGCAGGGGTTTTCCCTATGGCTACACCTTC. The rearrangement uses TRBV6-5 and TRBJ1-2, with D perhaps matching TRBD1 (6 bases). Trimming shortened V by 0 bases and J by 4 bases, and 15 bases separated the two germline ends. CDR3 length: 16 amino acids. Germline V CDR1 and CDR2: MNHEY, SVGAGI.

This clonotype was counted only a few times. CDR3 DNA: TGTGCCAGCAGTAGAGGGGGAGAAAAAAGTAATGAGCAGTTCTTC. It is translated as CASSRGGEKSNEQFF. The V gene is TRBV9, the J gene TRBJ2-1, with a possible D match to TRBD1 (6 bases). Germline loops: CDR1 SGDLS, CDR2 YYNGEE. V was clipped by 5 bases and J by 7 bases, with 19 bases between them. This CDR3 comprises 15 residues.

The sample holds a few counts of this clonotype. V usage is TRBV18 and J usage is TRBJ1-1; D not certain. The V end was cut by 3 bases, the J end by 8 bases, with 13 bases between. The germline gives CDR1 KGHSH, CDR2 LQKENI. The CDR3 consists of 13 residues. The CDR3 region is CASSPGTGNEAFF. DNA for the CDR3: TGTGCCAGCTCACCCGGAACGGGGAACGAAGCTTTCTTT.

This clonotype was observed a handful of times. The V gene is TRBV12-3 or TRBV12-4, the J gene TRBJ1-4; D is perhaps TRBD1 (5 bases). Trimming pared 2 bases from V and 6 bases from J, leaving 13 bases between. This CDR3 comprises 15 residues. The chain's CDR3 is CASSLRAGTHEKLFF. CDR3 nucleotides: TGTGCCAGCAGTTTAAGGGCAGGGACCCATGAAAAACTGTTTTTT.

The chain is built from TRBV12-3 or TRBV12-4 and TRBJ1-2; 12 bases match TRBD1. CDR3 length equals 16 residues. V shed 7 bases and J 4 bases; nucleotides not matched to a gene: 10. In DNA, the CDR3 is TGTGCCAGCAAGGTCGGGACAGGGGGCTTGGCCTATGGCTACACCTTC. This sequence encodes CASKVGTGGLAYGYTF.

This clonotype was seen more than once but under ten times. V is TRBV19 and J is TRBJ1-3; unclear D gene. Germline loops: CDR1 LNHDA, CDR2 SQIVND (reference sequence). Deletions cut 8 bases from V and 5 bases from J, with 7 bases between. This CDR3 region has 11 residues. The CDR3 loop reads CASPGRNTIYF. CDR3 in DNA: TGTGCCAGTCCCGGTCGAAACACCATATATTTT.

This clonotype was seen a few times. The V call is TRBV10-3, the J call TRBJ1-4; no firm D call. CDR1 is ENHRY, CDR2 SYGVKD, per germline. V was cut by 6 bases and J by 3 bases, with 14 bases left in between. CDR3 size: 15 residues. The CDR3 spells CAISGKNGANEKLFF. In DNA, the CDR3 is TGTGCCATCAGCGGCAAAAATGGGGCTAATGAAAAACTGTTTTTT.

In the case of this clonotype: Compared with germline, one end of the junction differs, possibly owing to a read error. The chain is built from TRBV6-2 or TRBV6-3 and TRBJ2-5; D not certain. The CDR3 length is 11 residues. Germline-derived CDR1 and CDR2 are MNHEY and SVGEGT. CDR3 sequence reads: CTSSKGETQYF. The DNA of the CDR3 is TGTACCAGCAGTAAAGGTGAGACCCAGTACTTC.

The sample holds many counts of this clonotype. V gene TRBV10-3 combines with J gene TRBJ2-1, with TRBD2 identical over 8 bases. CDR3 length equals 16 residues. The V and J ends lost 4 bases and 9 bases, in that order; junction bases with no gene match: 14. Per germline, CDR1 ENHRY and CDR2 SYGVKD. CDR3 amino acids: CAISGGGGPEPPEQFF. The DNA of the CDR3 is TGTGCCATCAGTGGGGGCGGGGGGCCAGAACCCCCTGAGCAGTTCTTC.

J is TRBJ1-4 and V is TRBV19, with D possibly matching TRBD1 (5 bases). The V end was cut by 2 bases, the J end by 6 bases, with 13 bases between. The CDR3 is 15 residues long. Germline loops: CDR1 LNHDA, CDR2 SQIVND (reference sequence). CDR3 amino acids: CASSIRRRRDEKLFF. Here the CDR3 DNA reads TGTGCCAGTAGTATACGACGCCGCAGGGATGAAAAACTGTTTTTT.

V usage is TRBV5-1 and J usage is TRBJ2-7; D is undetermined. CDR1 is SGHRS, CDR2 YFSETQ, per germline. The V end lost 9 bases, the J end lost 1 base, and 20 bases lay between the germline ends. The CDR3 runs 15 residues. In nucleotides, the CDR3 is TGCGCCATAGGCTGCTTGGCCCCACTTTCCTACGAGCAGTACGTC. Translation: CAIGCLAPLSYEQYV.

V is TRBV12-3 or TRBV12-4 and J is TRBJ2-3; TRBD2 matches at 8 bases. Trimming at V came to 2 bases and at J to 1 base, leaving 8 bases not matched to a gene. The CDR3 is 17 amino acids. CDR3 in DNA: TGTGCCAGCAGTTTAAGGCTAGGGCGGGGGGGCACAGATACGCAGTATTTT. It codes for CASSLRLGRGGTDTQYF.

This clonotype was observed a few times. The J gene is TRBJ1-4, the V gene TRBV18; D ambiguous. V lost 3 bases and J lost 5, with 16 bases in between. CDR1 is KGHSH, CDR2 LQKENI, per germline. The CDR3 totals 16 residues. Here the CDR3 reads CASSPFRTDVNEKLFF. The CDR3, as DNA: TGTGCCAGCTCACCTTTCCGGACGGACGTAAATGAAAAACTGTTTTTT.

To note about this clonotype: A much larger clone lies one base from this, so it may be a read error. The chain links TRBV7-2 to TRBJ1-2; D is possibly TRBD1 (5 bases). This CDR3 has 13 residues. Trimming took off 5 bases at V and 3 bases at J, with 10 bases between the two ends. In germline, CDR1 is SGHTA, CDR2 FQGNSA. The CDR3 sequence: CASSQQVDYGYTF. In DNA form, the CDR3 reads TGTGCCAGCAGCCAACAGGTTGACTATGGCTACACCTTC.

The chain couples TRBV5-1 to TRBJ1-4; 7 bases agree with TRBD1. This CDR3 contains 17 residues. The germline CDR1 and CDR2 sequences are SGHRS and YFSETQ. Losses at the gene ends were 0 bases for V and 0 bases for J; bases not matched to a gene: 5. CDR3 loop: CASSLEGQRTTNEKLFF. The CDR3 nucleotides read TGCGCCAGCAGCTTGGAGGGACAGCGAACAACTAATGAAAAACTGTTTTTT.

The chain couples TRBV5-1 to TRBJ2-2; no clear D gene. The germline V and J ends were trimmed by 2 bases and 1 base, with 12 bases remaining between them. The CDR3 totals 16 residues. The V gene's germline CDR1 is SGHRS and CDR2 YFSETQ. Here the CDR3 reads CASSLGGGVNTGELFF. The DNA of the CDR3 is TGCGCCAGCAGCTTAGGCGGCGGAGTGAACACCGGGGAGCTGTTTTTT.

This chain uses TRBV20-1 with TRBJ2-7; tentative D call: TRBD2 (5 bases). Trimming cost V 1 base and J 6 bases, with 10 bases left between them. The length of the CDR3 is 12 residues. Per the germline V gene, CDR1 is DFQATT and CDR2 is SNEGSKA (reference sequence). CDR3 DNA sequence: TGCAGTGCTAGAGCGGTTCGGGGCGAGCAGTACTTC. It translates to CSARAVRGEQYF.

This clonotype was counted only a few times. The gene calls are TRBV5-1 and TRBJ1-2, with 10 bases that match TRBD1. V lost 3 bases to trimming and J lost 5 bases; unmatched junction nucleotides: 7. This CDR3 region has 15 residues. Germline-derived CDR1 and CDR2 are SGHRS and YFSETQ. The CDR3 DNA is TGCGCCAGCAGCTCCTCCGGGACAGGGGTTTATGGCTACACCTTC. Translated: CASSSSGTGVYGYTF.

The chain carries TRBV5-1 and TRBJ2-5; 8 nucleotides line up with TRBD2. The germline CDR1 and CDR2 sequences are SGHRS and YFSETQ. This CDR3 region has 14 residues. V lost 1 base and J lost 5; bases outside the gene matches: 4. The CDR3: CASSLISGVETQYF. The CDR3 DNA sequence: TGCGCCAGCAGCTTGATTAGCGGGGTTGAGACCCAGTACTTC.

The CDR3 loop reads CAINPGYISEAFF. The CDR3 bases are TGTGCCATCAACCCCGGATACATCTCTGAAGCTTTCTTT. The rearrangement uses TRBV10-3 and TRBJ1-1; no reliable D call. V lost 7 bases and J lost 6, with 15 bases in between. The germline gives CDR1 ENHRY, CDR2 SYGVKD. The CDR3 consists of 13 residues.

The chain uses TRBV19 and TRBJ1-5, with D hard to call. V dropped 6 bases and J dropped 3 bases, with 9 bases sitting between them. Germline values: CDR1 LNHDA, CDR2 SQIVND (reference sequence). CDR3 length: 13 amino acids. As DNA, the CDR3 is TGTGCCAGTAGCGCAGGTTACAATCAGCCCCAGCATTTT. It yields the protein CASSAGYNQPQHF.

The gene calls are TRBV20-1 and TRBJ2-2; D is perhaps TRBD2 (6 bases). There are 15 residues in the CDR3. Germline CDR1 and CDR2: DFQATT and SNEGSKA (reference sequence). V shed 0 bases and J shed 5 bases, with 13 bases lying between them. CDR3 nucleotide sequence: TGCAGTGCTAGAGATCCGGTTGGGGGGACCGGGGAGCTGTTTTTT. It yields the protein CSARDPVGGTGELFF.

This chain connects TRBV29-1 to TRBJ2-1; TRBD2 aligns across 8 bases. After removal of 4 bases from V and 6 bases from J, the junction contained 11 bases not matched to a gene. CDR3 size: 15 residues. Germline-derived CDR1 and CDR2 are SQVTM and ANQGSEA. Here the CDR3 reads CSVGGRGGFSNEQFF. As DNA, the CDR3 is TGCAGCGTTGGAGGTCGGGGGGGTTTTTCCAATGAGCAGTTCTTC.

The genes are TRBV9 and TRBJ2-5; 7 bases are shared with TRBD2. Germline V gene sequence: CDR1 SGDLS, CDR2 YYNGEE. V lost 3 bases, J lost 1 base, and 3 bases stayed unmatched. The length of the CDR3 is 14 residues. CDR3 protein: CASSDGRVQETQYF. For the CDR3, the DNA is TGTGCCAGCAGCGATGGGAGGGTCCAAGAGACCCAGTACTTC.

This clonotype showed up just a few times. This sequence joins TRBV6-6 and TRBJ2-3, with 10 bases matching TRBD2. From germline, CDR1 is MNHNY and CDR2 SVGAGI (reference sequence). The CDR3 consists of 13 residues. With V trimmed by 6 bases and J by 7 bases, 4 bases remained unmatched. CDR3 amino acids: CASRSGGANTQYF. Here the CDR3 DNA reads TGTGCCAGCAGAAGCGGGGGGGCGAATACGCAGTATTTT.

The V gene is TRBV11-1, the J gene TRBJ1-1, with D perhaps matching TRBD1 (5 bases). The CDR3 consists of 15 residues. The V end was cut by 2 bases, the J end by 0 bases, with 10 bases between. Germline V gives CDR1 SGHAT, CDR2 FQDESV (reference sequence). CDR3 amino acids: CASSLSTTVNTEAFF. The CDR3 nucleotides read TGTGCCAGCAGCTTATCCACGACAGTGAACACTGAAGCTTTCTTT.

This clonotype was picked up a small number of times. The rearrangement links TRBV20-1 to TRBJ2-5; 8 nucleotides line up with TRBD2. The V segment lost 6 bases and the J segment 5 bases; nucleotides outside the gene matches: 5. The CDR3 runs to 12 residues. From germline, CDR1 is DFQATT and CDR2 SNEGSKA (reference sequence). DNA for the CDR3: TGCAGTGCCCAACGGGGGGGGGAGACCCAGTACTTC. Its protein is CSAQRGGETQYF.

This clonotype occurred a few times. The V call is TRBV4-3, the J call TRBJ1-1; the D is unclear. Germline V gives CDR1 LGHNA, CDR2 YSLEER. V was pared by 0 bases and J by 5 bases, with 10 bases between. The length of the CDR3 is 14 residues. The CDR3 here is CASSQEAGPTEAFF. The CDR3, as DNA: TGCGCCAGCAGCCAAGAAGCAGGTCCGACTGAAGCTTTCTTT.